The 13 T cell receptor beta chains listed next were all sequenced from one sample in a study of control samples from healthy donors and cancer patients. Produced via immunoSEQ multiplex PCR; TCRdb's table is partial and in-frame only. The sample consists of some 120,000 clones, roughly 90% of them appearing once. Sequencing was performed on blood. The receptor source for this set is a woman aged 18-29 years in good health.

The chain employs TRBV12-2 and TRBJ1-2. TRBV12-2 is a listed pseudogene. The CDR3 contains 15 residues. CDR3 DNA sequence: TGTGCAAGTCGCTTAGCGCTCGGCCCCGGATATGGCTACACCTTC. It translates to CASRLALGPGYGYTF.

The chain links TRBV6-5 to TRBJ1-2, with 12 bases aligning to TRBD1. CDR1 and CDR2 from the germline V gene are MNHEY and SVGAGI. The CDR3 has 15 residues. With V trimmed by 0 bases and J by 8 bases, 4 bases remained unmatched. The CDR3 bases are TGTGCCAGCAGTTACTCGGGACAGGGGGCGCGCGGCTACACCTTC. This sequence encodes CASSYSGQGARGYTF.

This clone was detected a few times. This sequence joins TRBV19 and TRBJ1-4; TRBD1 agrees at 7 bases. The CDR3 is made up of 14 amino acids. J was trimmed by 5 bases and V by 8 bases; bases with no gene match: 8. Germline CDR1 LNHDA, CDR2 SQIVND (reference sequence). The CDR3, as DNA: TGTGCCAGTTCTAAGGGGGCCTTAAATGAAAAACTGTTTTTT. It encodes CASSKGALNEKLFF.

The chain combines TRBV3-1 (or the pseudogene TRBV3-2) with TRBJ2-7; TRBD2 might be the D (6 bases). Trimming cost V 1 base and J 3 bases, with 16 bases left between them. Germline V gene sequence: CDR1 LGHDT, CDR2 YNNKEL (reference sequence). This CDR3 comprises 16 residues. The CDR3 spells CASSQALRDGDYEQYF. The CDR3 DNA is TGTGCCAGCAGCCAAGCCTTGCGGGATGGAGACTACGAGCAGTACTTC.

V and J are TRBV7-8 and TRBJ2-7, with D possibly being TRBD1 or TRBD2 (5 bases each). The V gene's germline CDR1 is SGHVS and CDR2 FQNEAQ. V was clipped by 3 bases and J by 3 bases, with 15 bases between them. CDR3 length equals 15 residues. The CDR3 DNA is TGTGCCAGCAGCTTCCAAAGGGACGCCAACTACGAGCAGTACTTC. Translation: CASSFQRDANYEQYF.

The chain uses TRBV20-1 and TRBJ1-4; D gene ambiguous. CDR3 length: 13 residues. Germline V CDR1 and CDR2: DFQATT, SNEGSKA (reference sequence). V lost 3 bases to trimming and J lost 8 bases, with 13 bases between them. The CDR3 DNA is TGCAGTGCTAGTCCGGACCCGGGAGAAAAACTGTTTTTT. This encodes CSASPDPGEKLFF.

The gene calls are TRBV7-9 and TRBJ2-1, with D possibly matching TRBD1 (6 bases). This CDR3 is built from 14 residues. The V end was cut by 1 base, the J end by 13 bases, with 17 bases between. Germline-derived CDR1 and CDR2 are SEHNR and FQNEAQ (reference sequence). The CDR3 here is CASSLETDRAFQFF. The CDR3 coding sequence is TGTGCCAGCAGCTTAGAAACGGACAGAGCCTTTCAGTTCTTC.

The chain is built from TRBV2 and TRBJ1-2; the match to TRBD1 covers 9 bases. CDR3 length: 14 amino acids. Germline V gives CDR1 SNHLY, CDR2 FYNNEI. Trimming at V came to 6 bases and at J to 3 bases, leaving 5 bases not matched to a gene. CDR3 in DNA: TGTGCCAGCAGGCTGGGACAGGGCGACTATGGCTACACCTTC. It is translated as CASRLGQGDYGYTF.

In this sample, this clone turned up once. V gene TRBV19 combines with J gene TRBJ2-1; D ambiguous. The V and J ends lost 5 bases and 8 bases respectively, with 16 bases between them. The CDR3 length is 14 residues. Per germline, CDR1 LNHDA and CDR2 SQIVND (reference sequence). CDR3 residues: CASSPRVRQDEQFF. CDR3 nucleotides: TGTGCCAGTAGTCCCCGTGTAAGGCAAGATGAGCAGTTCTTC.

The chain recombines TRBV18 with TRBJ2-2; 7 bases fit TRBD1. Germline V CDR1 and CDR2: KGHSH, LQKENI. The junction had 1 base not matched to a gene; V was cut back by 3 bases and J by 0 bases. CDR3 length: 15 amino acids. The CDR3 reads CASSPQGANTGELFF. As DNA, the CDR3 is TGTGCCAGCTCACCCCAGGGGGCGAACACCGGGGAGCTGTTTTTT. Filled out from reference TRBV18 and TRBJ2-2, the complete variable domain reads NAGVMQNPRHLVRRRGQEARLRCSPMKGHSHVYWYRQLPEEGLKFMVYLQKENIIDESGMPKERFSAEFPKEGPSILRIQQVVRGDSAAYFCASSPQGANTGELFFGEGSRLTVL.

This clone was seen a few times. The genes are TRBV28 and TRBJ2-5; D gene unclear. This CDR3 is 14 amino acids long. Trimming removed 7 bases at V and 4 bases at J, with 16 bases between. Germline V gene lookup returns CDR1 MDHEN and CDR2 SYDVKM. The CDR3 DNA reads as TGTGCCAGCAAAGGGCCCGGAGATATAGAGACCCAGTACTTC. This translates into CASKGPGDIETQYF.

The chain uses TRBV6-5 and TRBJ1-1, with no clear D. The ends were cut back, 0 bases at V and 9 bases at J, with 14 bases in the middle. Per germline, CDR1 MNHEY and CDR2 SVGAGI. The CDR3 has 14 amino acids. CDR3 nucleotides: TGTGCCAGCAGTTACTCGAGGGTCTGGCCCAAAGCTTTCTTT. It is translated as CASSYSRVWPKAFF.

The sample holds a few counts of this clone. The chain couples TRBV6-2 or TRBV6-3 to TRBJ1-5; TRBD1 is a possible D gene (5 bases). CDR1 and CDR2 from the germline V gene are MNHEY and SVGEGT. The germline V and J ends were trimmed by 5 bases and 1 base, with 21 bases remaining between them. The CDR3 covers 18 residues. The CDR3 region has the DNA TGTGCCAGCAGTGGCGCTGGGGCTTACCTGGAGAGCAATCAGCCCCAGCATTTT. Its protein is CASSGAGAYLESNQPQHF.